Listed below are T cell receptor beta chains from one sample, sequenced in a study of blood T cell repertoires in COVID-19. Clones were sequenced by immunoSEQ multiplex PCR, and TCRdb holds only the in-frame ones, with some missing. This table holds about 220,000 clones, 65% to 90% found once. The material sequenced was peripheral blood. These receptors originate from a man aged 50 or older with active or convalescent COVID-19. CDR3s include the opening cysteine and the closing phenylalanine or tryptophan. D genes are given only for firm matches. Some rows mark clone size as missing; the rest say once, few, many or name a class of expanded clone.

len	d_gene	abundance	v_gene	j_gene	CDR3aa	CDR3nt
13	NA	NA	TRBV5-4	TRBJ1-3	CASSLSGGNTIYF	TGTGCCAGCAGCTTGAGCGGGGGAAACACCATATATTTT
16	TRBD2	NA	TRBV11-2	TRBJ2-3	CASSPRLAVSTDTQYF	TGTGCCAGCAGCCCTCGACTAGCGGTAAGCACAGATACGCAGTATTTT
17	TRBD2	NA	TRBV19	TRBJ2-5	CASSIGSRKAGGETQYF	TGTGCCAGTAGTATAGGGTCTCGGAAAGCGGGGGGAGAGACCCAGTACTTC
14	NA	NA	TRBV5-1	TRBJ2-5	CASSLSSREETQYF	TGCGCCAGCAGCTTGTCCTCCCGCGAAGAGACCCAGTACTTC
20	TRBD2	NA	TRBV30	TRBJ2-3	CASVLKKGLAGVYGTDTQYF	TGTGCCTCGGTATTGAAAAAGGGACTAGCGGGAGTATATGGCACAGATACGCAGTATTTT
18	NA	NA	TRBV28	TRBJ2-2	CASSLPPRGVANTGELFF	TGTGCCAGCAGTTTACCTCCTCGCGGGGTCGCGAACACCGGGGAGCTGTTTTTT
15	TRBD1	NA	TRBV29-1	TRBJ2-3	CSVRRQGLSTDTQYF	TGCAGCGTTAGAAGACAGGGTCTTAGCACAGATACGCAGTATTTT
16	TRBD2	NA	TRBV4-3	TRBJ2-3	CASSQLTSGSTDTQYF	TGCGCCAGCAGCCAACTAACTAGCGGGAGCACAGATACGCAGTATTTT
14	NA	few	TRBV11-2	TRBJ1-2	CASSFTPGYGGYTF	TGTGCCAGCAGCTTCACCCCGGGGTATGGTGGCTACACCTTC
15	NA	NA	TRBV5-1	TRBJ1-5	CASSLSGGSNQPQHF	TGCGCCAGCAGCTTATCGGGGGGTAGCAATCAGCCCCAGCATTTT
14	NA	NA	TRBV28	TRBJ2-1	CASSRRGKTNEQFF	TGTGCCAGCAGTCGAAGGGGCAAAACGAATGAGCAGTTCTTC
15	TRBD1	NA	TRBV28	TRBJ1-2	CASSPSNRGWYGYTF	TGTGCCAGCAGTCCGTCCAACAGGGGATGGTATGGCTACACCTTC
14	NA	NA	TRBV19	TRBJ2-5	CASSRTEGVETQYF	TGTGCCAGTAGTCGTACCGAGGGGGTTGAGACCCAGTACTTC
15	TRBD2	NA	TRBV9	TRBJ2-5	CASTWGTSGQETQYF	TGTGCCAGCACCTGGGGGACTAGCGGCCAAGAGACCCAGTACTTC
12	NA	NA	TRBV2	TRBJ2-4	CASGSGWDIQYF	TGTGCCAGCGGGAGCGGCTGGGACATTCAGTACTTC
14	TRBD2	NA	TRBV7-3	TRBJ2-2	CASSFSGGTGELFF	TGTGCCAGCAGCTTTAGCGGGGGTACCGGGGAGCTGTTTTTT
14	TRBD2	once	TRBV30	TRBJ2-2	CAWGTSGGTGELFF	TGTGCCTGGGGTACTAGCGGGGGCACCGGGGAGCTGTTTTTT
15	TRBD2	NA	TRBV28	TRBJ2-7	CASSPRTSGYYEQYF	TGTGCCAGCAGTCCACGGACTAGCGGGTACTACGAGCAGTACTTC
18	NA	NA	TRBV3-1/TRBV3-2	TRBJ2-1	CASSQEFGWGGPYNEQFF	TGTGCCAGCAGCCAAGAGTTCGGGTGGGGGGGCCCCTACAATGAGCAGTTCTTC
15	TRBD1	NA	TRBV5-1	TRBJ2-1	CASSLGGTGYNEQFF	TGCGCCAGCAGCTTGGGAGGGACAGGGTACAATGAGCAGTTCTTC
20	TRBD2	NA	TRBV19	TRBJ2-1	CASRERDSGVPKLSYNEQFF	TGTGCCAGTAGAGAGAGGGATAGCGGGGTCCCTAAACTCTCCTACAATGAGCAGTTCTTC
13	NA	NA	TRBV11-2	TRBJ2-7	CASSYDRSYEQYF	TGTGCCAGCAGCTACGACAGAAGCTACGAGCAGTACTTC
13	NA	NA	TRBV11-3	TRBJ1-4	CASSLSRDEKLFF	TGTGCCAGCAGCCTTTCGCGGGATGAAAAACTGTTTTTT
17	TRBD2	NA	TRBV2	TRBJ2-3	CASSKLGLAGNTDTQYF	TGTGCCAGCAGTAAACTCGGACTAGCGGGCAACACAGATACGCAGTATTTT
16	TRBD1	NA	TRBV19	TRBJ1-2	CASSIYRGQELYGYTF	TGTGCCAGTAGTATTTACCGGGGACAGGAGCTCTATGGCTACACCTTC
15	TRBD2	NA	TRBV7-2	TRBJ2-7	CASSRTSGSSYEQYF	TGTGCCAGCAGCCGGACTAGCGGGAGTTCCTACGAGCAGTACTTC
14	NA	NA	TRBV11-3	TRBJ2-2	CASSLGPDTGELFF	TGTGCCAGCAGCTTAGGTCCCGACACCGGGGAGCTGTTTTTT
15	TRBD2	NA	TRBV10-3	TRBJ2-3	CAISPAGGRTDTQYF	TGTGCCATCAGCCCAGCGGGGGGCCGGACAGATACGCAGTATTTT
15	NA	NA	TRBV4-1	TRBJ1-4	CASSQGDATNEKLFF	TGCGCCAGCAGCCAAGGCGATGCAACTAATGAAAAACTGTTTTTT
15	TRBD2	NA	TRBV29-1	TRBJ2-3	CSPNPGLAGADTQYF	TGCAGCCCGAACCCGGGACTAGCGGGTGCCGATACGCAGTATTTT
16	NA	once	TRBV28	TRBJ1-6	CASRTGRGGYNSPLHF	TGTGCCAGCAGAACAGGGAGGGGGGGATATAATTCACCCCTCCACTTT
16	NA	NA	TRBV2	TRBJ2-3	CASGHRDLSSTDTQYF	TGTGCCAGCGGTCACAGGGACCTATCTAGCACAGATACGCAGTATTTT
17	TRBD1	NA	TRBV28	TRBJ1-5	CASSLNRGLGSNQPQHF	TGTGCCAGCAGTCTAAACAGGGGGCTGGGGAGCAATCAGCCCCAGCATTTT
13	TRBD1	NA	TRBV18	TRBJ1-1	CASRGQGGTEAFF	TGTGCCAGCCGCGGACAGGGAGGCACTGAAGCTTTCTTT